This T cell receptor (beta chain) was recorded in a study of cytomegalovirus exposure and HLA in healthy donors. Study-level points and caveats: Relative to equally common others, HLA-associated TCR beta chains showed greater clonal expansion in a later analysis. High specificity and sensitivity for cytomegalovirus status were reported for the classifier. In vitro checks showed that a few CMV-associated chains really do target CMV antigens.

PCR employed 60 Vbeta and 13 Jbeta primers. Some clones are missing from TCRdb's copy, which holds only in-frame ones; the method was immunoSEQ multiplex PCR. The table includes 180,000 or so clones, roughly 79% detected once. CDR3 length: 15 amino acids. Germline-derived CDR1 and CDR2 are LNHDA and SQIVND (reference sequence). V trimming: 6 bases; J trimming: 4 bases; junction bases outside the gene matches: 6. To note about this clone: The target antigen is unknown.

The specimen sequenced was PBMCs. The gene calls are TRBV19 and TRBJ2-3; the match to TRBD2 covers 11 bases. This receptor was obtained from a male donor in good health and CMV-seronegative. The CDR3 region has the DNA TGTGCCAGTAGCCTGACTAGCGGGGAGGCAGATACGCAGTATTTT. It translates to CASSLTSGEADTQYF. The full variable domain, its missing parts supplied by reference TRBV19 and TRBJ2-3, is DGGITQSPKYLFRKEGQNVTLSCEQNLNHDAMYWYRQDPGQGLRLIYYSQIVNDFQKGDIAEGYSVSREKKESFPLTVTSAQKNPTAFYLCASSLTSGEADTQYFGPGTRLTVL.